This entry is about one TCR beta chain. The length of the CDR3 is 11 residues. The V gene's germline CDR1 is DFQATT and CDR2 SNEGSKA (reference sequence). V was cut by 6 bases and J by 14 bases, with 19 bases left in between. These data originate in a study of blood T cell repertoires in COVID-19. Turning to the study itself: Specimens from acute and convalescent COVID-19 originated in the United States, Italy and Spain.

In the source study's methods: Estimates of nucleated cell counts were drawn from the amplification of reference gene primers. Generated by immunoSEQ multiplex PCR, the TCRdb table keeps only in-frame clones and is missing some. D and trimming come from the DNA, and the V and J calls and clone size come from that table. The profile shows roughly 240,000 clones, about 82% of them singletons. Seattle enrolled patients during active infection and tracked them longitudinally. Sequencing was performed on peripheral blood. This clonotype was sampled from a man aged 45-65 years with COVID-19, enrolled during active disease. V usage is TRBV20-1 and J usage is TRBJ1-2; possible D gene TRBD1, 5 bases. The CDR3 coding sequence is TGCAGTGCCCGGGACTTCGAGGCCTGTACCTTC. The encoded protein is CSARDFEACTF.